The 14 T cell receptor beta chains listed next were all sequenced from one sample in a study of technical replicates of blood from a few donors. Some clones are missing from TCRdb's copy, which holds only in-frame ones; the method was immunoSEQ multiplex PCR. The sample lists 70,000 to 95,000 clones, around 90% seen once, with around 0.37% in the top ten. The sequencing input was T cells isolated from PBMCs. These receptors were taken from a human donor in good health. Some clones in this sample may be carry-over from other donors' samples.

The V and J genes are TRBV11-1 and TRBJ1-1; D unresolved. CDR3 length: 11 residues. Per the germline V gene, CDR1 is SGHAT and CDR2 is FQDESV (reference sequence). The DNA for the CDR3 is TGTGCGTGCGGAGGTTGCACTGAAGCTTTCTTT. Amino acid sequence: CACGGCTEAFF.

The chain couples TRBV29-1 to TRBJ1-2; D might be TRBD1 (6 bases). The germline CDR1 and CDR2 sequences are SQVTM and ANQGSEA. The CDR3 runs to 15 residues. The germline V and J ends were trimmed by 1 base and 8 bases, with 20 bases remaining between them. The CDR3 region has the DNA TGCAGCGTTGAAGTGCGGGTCAGGGGCCCCAACGGCTACACCTTC. Translation gives CSVEVRVRGPNGYTF.

The chain combines TRBV7-9 with TRBJ2-7; 7 bases match TRBD1. The CDR3 totals 14 residues. After removal of 2 bases from V and 1 base from J, the junction contained 2 bases not matched to a gene. Germline CDR1 SEHNR, CDR2 FQNEAQ (reference sequence). This chain's CDR3 is CASSLSDRSYEQYF. The CDR3 region has the DNA TGTGCCAGCAGCTTATCGGACAGGTCCTACGAGCAGTACTTC. The full variable domain, rest sourced from reference TRBV7-9 and TRBJ2-7, is DTGVSQNPRHKITKRGQNVTFRCDPISEHNRLYWYRQTLGQGPEFLTYFQNEAQLEKSRLLSDRFSAERPKGSFSTLEIQRTEQGDSAMYLCASSLSDRSYEQYFGPGTRLTVT.

The chain links TRBV11-2 to TRBJ2-7; D may be TRBD1 (7 bases). This CDR3 region has 13 residues. Germline CDR1 and CDR2: SGHAT and FQNNGV. V shed 3 bases and J shed 5 bases, with 11 bases lying between them. This CDR3 reads CASSFRRGDEQYF. The CDR3 bases are TGTGCCAGCAGCTTCCGCAGGGGGGACGAGCAGTACTTC.

The chain is built from TRBV7-8 and TRBJ1-1; a possible D gene is TRBD1 (6 bases). This CDR3 comprises 18 residues. The germline CDR1 and CDR2 sequences are SGHVS and FQNEAQ. V was pared by 2 bases and J by 0 bases, with 19 bases between. CDR3 loop: CASSLRPTTGLMNTEAFF. DNA for the CDR3: TGTGCCAGCAGCTTACGCCCGACGACAGGACTTATGAACACTGAAGCTTTCTTT.

The gene calls are TRBV7-9 and TRBJ2-1; D gene ambiguous. Germline V gives CDR1 SEHNR, CDR2 FQNEAQ (reference sequence). This CDR3 spans 13 amino acids. With 2 bases removed from V and 5 bases from J, the gap between germline ends came to 7 bases. As DNA, the CDR3 is TGTGCCAGCAGCTTACTGGCAGACAATGAGCAGTTCTTC. The encoded protein is CASSLLADNEQFF.

The rearrangement uses TRBV29-1 and TRBJ2-1, with 9 positions matching TRBD2. The CDR3 is 17 amino acids. The V segment lost 0 bases and the J segment 8 bases; nucleotides outside the gene matches: 14. Looked up from germline, CDR1 is SQVTM and CDR2 is ANQGSEA. This CDR3 reads CSVEDYGSTSGWDEQFF. As DNA, the CDR3 is TGCAGCGTTGAAGATTATGGGAGCACTAGCGGGTGGGATGAGCAGTTCTTC.

A word on this clone: A junction end diverges from the germline sequence, so it may reflect a read error. This chain uses TRBV7-7 with TRBJ2-5, with TRBD2 matching 8 bases. The CDR3 length is 15 residues. In germline, CDR1 is SSHAT, CDR2 FNYEAQ (reference sequence). The CDR3 DNA is TGTGCTAGCAGCTTTGGGACTAGTAGCCAAGAGACCCAGTACTTC. Translated, it gives CASSFGTSSQETQYF.

The rearrangement links TRBV28 to TRBJ2-5, with no clear D. The CDR3 runs to 13 residues. Germline assignment: CDR1 MDHEN and CDR2 SYDVKM. The germline V and J ends were trimmed by 8 bases and 5 bases, with 15 bases remaining between them. This CDR3 is CASRSPAAETQYF. As DNA, the CDR3 is TGTGCCAGCCGGTCACCGGCGGCGGAGACCCAGTACTTC.

This chain links TRBV10-3 with TRBJ1-4; 8 bases line up with TRBD1. Germline V gene lookup returns CDR1 ENHRY and CDR2 SYGVKD. This CDR3 spans 14 amino acids. V shed 2 bases, J shed 5 bases, and the junction held 1 base outside the gene matches. The CDR3 nucleotides are TGTGCCATCAGTGAGACAGGGGGGAATGAAAAACTGTTTTTT. Its protein product is CAISETGGNEKLFF.

A single count supports this clone. The J gene is TRBJ2-1, the V gene TRBV6-5; D perhaps matches TRBD2 (5 bases). This CDR3 is built from 13 residues. V shed 7 bases and J shed 2 bases, with 9 bases lying between them. The germline V gene has CDR1 MNHEY and CDR2 SVGAGI. DNA for the CDR3: TGTGCCAGCAAGGACTGGCCCTACAATGAGCAGTTCTTC. It translates to CASKDWPYNEQFF.

The chain uses TRBV9 and TRBJ2-1; no reliable D call. The CDR3 is 12 amino acids. CDR1 is SGDLS and CDR2 is YYNGEE in the germline V gene. V lost 5 bases and J 2 bases, leaving 5 bases between the germline ends. CDR3 DNA: TGTGCCAGCAGTTCCACCTACAATGAGCAGTTCTTC. Its protein product is CASSSTYNEQFF.

The chain has TRBV15 and TRBJ1-1, with TRBD1 identical over 7 bases. This CDR3 is 13 amino acids long. The V and J ends lost 0 bases and 9 bases, in that order; junction bases with no gene match: 4. Germline V gives CDR1 LNHNV, CDR2 YYDKDF (reference sequence). CDR3 amino acids: CATSRDPDRQAFF. CDR3 in DNA: TGTGCCACCAGCAGAGATCCGGACAGGCAAGCTTTCTTT.

The V call is TRBV7-3, the J call TRBJ1-2; TRBD1 agrees at 9 bases. V was clipped by 5 bases and J by 8 bases; unmatched bases: 6. The CDR3 covers 13 residues. Germline V gene lookup returns CDR1 SGHTA and CDR2 FQGTGA. The CDR3 spells CASSHDRGNGYTF. As DNA, the CDR3 is TGTGCCAGCAGCCACGACAGGGGGAACGGCTACACCTTC. The entire variable domain, with the rest obtained from reference TRBV7-3 and TRBJ1-2, is as follows: GAGVSQTPSNKVTEKGKYVELRCDPISGHTALYWYRQSLGQGPEFLIYFQGTGAADDSGLPNDRFFAVRPEGSVSTLKIQRTERGDSAVYLCASSHDRGNGYTFGSGTRLTVV.